The 3 T cell receptor beta chains listed next were all sequenced from one sample in a study of spatial heterogeneity in lung cancer. TCRdb re-called the 5' RACE reads with MiXCR, one entry per CDR3 protein. This table has tens of thousands of distinct CDR3 sequences, about an eighth appearing once. Time point meaning: sample taken at primary tumor resection. In each case, whole RNA from tumor, nontumor lung or frozen PBMC was sequenced unsorted. The sample in question was PBMCs, obtained at surgery. These receptors were taken from a male donor with early-stage non-small cell lung cancer.

The J gene is TRBJ2-2, the V gene TRBV18; TRBD1 matches at 9 bases. The CDR3 spans 15 residues. Per germline, CDR1 KGHSH and CDR2 LQKENI. Trimming at V came to 3 bases and at J to 5 bases, leaving 4 bases not matched to a gene. CDR3 amino acids: CASSPRQGETGELFF. The CDR3 DNA reads TGTGCCAGCTCACCTCGACAGGGGGAAACCGGGGAGCTGTTTTTT.

Sample share makes this clonotype medium-sized. V is TRBV29-1 and J is TRBJ1-5; D possibly corresponds to TRBD1 (5 bases). This CDR3 is built from 13 residues. The V gene lost 4 bases and the J gene lost 7 bases, with 14 bases spanning the gap. Germline-derived CDR1 and CDR2 are SQVTM and ANQGSEA. This chain's CDR3 is CSVGAGTHQPQHF. The CDR3 DNA is TGCAGCGTTGGGGCAGGGACCCACCAGCCCCAGCATTTT. Filled out from reference TRBV29-1 and TRBJ1-5, the complete variable domain reads SAVISQKPSRDICQRGTSLTIQCQVDSQVTMMFWYRQQPGQSLTLIATANQGSEATYESGFVIDKFPISRPNLTFSTLTVSNMSPEDSSIYLCSVGAGTHQPQHFGDGTRLSIL.

This clonotype was seen ten or more times. The DNA of the CDR3 is TGTGCCAGCAGCTTGGGCGGGAGTGGTATGGAGACCCAGTACTTC. It specifies CASSLGGSGMETQYF. The genes are TRBV11-2 and TRBJ2-5; 7 bases align to TRBD2. V lost 3 bases to trimming and J lost 5 bases; unmatched junction nucleotides: 9. The germline V gene has CDR1 SGHAT and CDR2 FQNNGV. The CDR3 length is 15 residues.